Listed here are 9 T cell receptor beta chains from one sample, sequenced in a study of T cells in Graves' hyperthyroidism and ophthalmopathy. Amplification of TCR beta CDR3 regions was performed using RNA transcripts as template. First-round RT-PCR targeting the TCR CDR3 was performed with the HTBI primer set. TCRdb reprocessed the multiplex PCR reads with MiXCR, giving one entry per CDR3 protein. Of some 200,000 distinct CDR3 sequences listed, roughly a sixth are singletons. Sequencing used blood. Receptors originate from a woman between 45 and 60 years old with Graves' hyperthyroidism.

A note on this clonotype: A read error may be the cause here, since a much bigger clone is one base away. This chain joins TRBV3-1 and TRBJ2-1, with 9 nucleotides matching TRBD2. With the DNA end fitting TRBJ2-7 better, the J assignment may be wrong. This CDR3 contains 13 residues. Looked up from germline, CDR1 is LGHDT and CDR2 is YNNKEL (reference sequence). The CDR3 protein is CATRSSGSNEQYF. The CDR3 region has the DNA TGTGCCACCCGTAGTAGCGGGAGTAATGAGCAGTACTTC.

CDR3: CASSVWDMNTEAFF. In DNA, the CDR3 is TGTGCCAGCAGCGTATGGGACATGAACACTGAAGCTTTCTTT. The chain employs TRBV9 and TRBJ1-1; possible D gene TRBD1, 6 bases. Trimming took off 1 base at V and 0 bases at J, with 7 bases between the two ends. The germline CDR1 and CDR2 sequences are SGDLS and YYNGEE. The length of the CDR3 is 14 residues.

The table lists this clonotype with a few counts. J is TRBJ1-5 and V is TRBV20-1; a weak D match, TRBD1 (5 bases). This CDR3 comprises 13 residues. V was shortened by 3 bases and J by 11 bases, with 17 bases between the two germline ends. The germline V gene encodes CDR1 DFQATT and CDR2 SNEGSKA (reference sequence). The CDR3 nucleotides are TGCAGTGCTAGCGGGCCCCCGAGGGGAGCCCAGCATTTT. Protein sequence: CSASGPPRGAQHF.

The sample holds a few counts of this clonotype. CDR3 amino acids: CASSWKGQDYTGELFF. DNA for the CDR3: TGCGCCAGCAGTTGGAAGGGACAGGACTACACCGGGGAGCTGTTTTTT. The rearrangement links TRBV5-1 to TRBJ2-2; 8 positions agree with TRBD1. V lost 5 bases, J lost 3 bases, and 9 bases stayed unmatched. The CDR3 length is 16 residues. Germline values: CDR1 SGHRS, CDR2 YFSETQ. The full variable domain, in which reference TRBV5-1 and TRBJ2-2 provide the parts outside the CDR3, is KAGVTQTPRYLIKTRGQQVTLSCSPISGHRSVSWYQQTPGQGLQFLFEYFSETQRNKGNFPGRFSGRQFSNSRSEMNVSTLELGDSALYLCASSWKGQDYTGELFFGEGSRLTVL.

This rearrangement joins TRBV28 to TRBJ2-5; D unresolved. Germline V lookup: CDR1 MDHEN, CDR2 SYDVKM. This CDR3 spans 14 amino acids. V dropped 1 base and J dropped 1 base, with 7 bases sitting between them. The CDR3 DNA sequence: TGTGCCAGCAGTTTATACGGTACCCAAGAGACCCAGTACTTC. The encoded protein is CASSLYGTQETQYF.

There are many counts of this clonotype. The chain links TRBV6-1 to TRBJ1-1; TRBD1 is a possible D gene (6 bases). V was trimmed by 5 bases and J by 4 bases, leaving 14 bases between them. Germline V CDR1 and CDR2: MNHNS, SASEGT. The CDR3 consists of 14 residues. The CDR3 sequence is CASSYDRKGTEAFF. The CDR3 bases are TGTGCCAGCAGTTATGACAGGAAGGGCACTGAAGCTTTCTTT.

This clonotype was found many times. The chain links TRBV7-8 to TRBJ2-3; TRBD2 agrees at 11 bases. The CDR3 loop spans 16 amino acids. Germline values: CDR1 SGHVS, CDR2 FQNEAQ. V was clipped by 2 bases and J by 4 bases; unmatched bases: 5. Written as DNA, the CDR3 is TGTGCCAGCAGCTTATTACTAGCGGGAGTAGCAGATACGCAGTATTTT. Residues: CASSLLLAGVADTQYF.

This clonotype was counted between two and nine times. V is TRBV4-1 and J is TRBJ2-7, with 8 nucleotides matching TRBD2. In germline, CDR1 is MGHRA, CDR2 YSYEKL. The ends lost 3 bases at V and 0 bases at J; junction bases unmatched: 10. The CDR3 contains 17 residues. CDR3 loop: CASSHPLAGRNSYEQYF. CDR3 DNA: TGCGCCAGCAGCCACCCTTTAGCGGGAAGAAACTCCTACGAGCAGTACTTC.

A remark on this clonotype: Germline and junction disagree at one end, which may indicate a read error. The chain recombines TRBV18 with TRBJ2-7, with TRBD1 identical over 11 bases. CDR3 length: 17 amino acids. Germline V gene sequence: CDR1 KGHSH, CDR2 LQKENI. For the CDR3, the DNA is TGTGCCAGCTCACCAACTCTATCGGGACAGGGGGGCTACGAGCAGCACTTC. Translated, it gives CASSPTLSGQGGYEQHF.